The following is a T cell receptor (beta chain) sequence with its context. The antigen remains undetermined. These data belong to a study of shared clonotypes between healthy human individuals. Looking at the study overall: The donor pool was made up of a couple of women and a few men aged 18 to 49.

Overall study results and limits: In a few donors, approximately 5% of naive CD4 clonotypes appeared in common.

The V end was cut by 2 bases, the J end by 8 bases, with 18 bases between. The CDR3 sequence is 16 residues long. CDR1 and CDR2 from the germline V gene are MNHNY and SVGAGI (reference sequence). Study donors comprised healthy, HIV-negative adults devoid of recent acute infection or vaccination. Naive CD4+ cells were CD45RA-selected; the remaining cells were memory. Assay: immunoSEQ multiplex PCR; the TCRdb copy retains only in-frame clones and omits some. The data show a few million clones, about 92% seen once. Sequenced: naive CD4+ T cells from PBMCs. Subset specified: CD45RA+ positively selected. The V gene is TRBV6-6, the J gene TRBJ1-4, with a tentative D call TRBD1 (5 bases). The clonotype comes from a man between 18 and 35 years old in good health. Some clones in this sample may be carry-over from other donors' samples. CDR3 loop: CASSYEDQGEGEKLFF. The CDR3 region has the DNA TGTGCCAGCAGTTACGAAGATCAGGGAGAAGGGGAAAAACTGTTTTTT.